The 8 T cell receptor beta chains reported below all come from one sample, sequenced in a study of T cells in Graves' hyperthyroidism and ophthalmopathy. The TCR beta CDR3 regions underwent amplification using RNA transcripts as the source. Primed by the HTBI set, a first-round RT-PCR was run on the TCR CDR3. TCRdb re-derived calls from the multiplex PCR reads in MiXCR, one entry per CDR3 protein. The table lists fewer than 400,000 distinct CDR3 sequences, around 14% of them singletons. The specimen was blood. Source of these receptors: a woman aged 18-35 years with Graves' hyperthyroidism that later progressed to Graves' ophthalmopathy.

The rearrangement links TRBV19 to TRBJ2-7; no reliable D call. The CDR3 runs 18 residues. Germline lookup yields CDR1 LNHDA and CDR2 SQIVND (reference sequence). V was shortened by 9 bases and J by 2 bases, with 29 bases between the two germline ends. CDR3 sequence reads: CARKSDGPTRISPYEQYF. CDR3 DNA: TGTGCCAGGAAAAGTGACGGGCCTACTCGGATTTCCCCCTACGAGCAGTACTTC.

J is TRBJ2-5 and V is TRBV7-9; 10 bases are a match to TRBD2. The junction had 3 bases not matched to a gene; V was cut back by 1 base and J by 4 bases. CDR3 size: 15 residues. Germline CDR1 and CDR2: SEHNR and FQNEAQ (reference sequence). The CDR3 spells CASSLGGTSVETQYF. CDR3 DNA sequence: TGTGCCAGCAGCTTAGGTGGGACTAGCGTAGAGACCCAGTACTTC.

The V gene is TRBV25-1, the J gene TRBJ2-5, with TRBD1 as a possible D gene (6 bases). V lost 3 bases and J lost 1, with 9 bases in between. Germline CDR1 and CDR2: MGHDK and SYGVNS. This CDR3 has 14 amino acids. The CDR3: CASSEGHSQETQYF. The CDR3 nucleotides read TGTGCCAGCAGTGAGGGACACTCCCAAGAGACCCAGTACTTC. The variable domain in full, completed from reference TRBV25-1 and TRBJ2-5, reads EADIYQTPRYLVIGTGKKITLECSQTMGHDKMYWYQQDPGMELHLIHYSYGVNSTEKGDLSSESTVSRIRTEHFPLTLESARPSHTSQYLCASSEGHSQETQYFGPGTRLLVL.

This clonotype has ten or more counts. The CDR3 loop reads CASSYGLPWTGNTIYF. The DNA for the CDR3 is TGTGCCAGCAGTTACGGGTTACCATGGACTGGAAACACCATATATTTT. V usage is TRBV6-5 and J usage is TRBJ1-3, with no clear D. This CDR3 has 16 residues. Germline V gives CDR1 MNHEY, CDR2 SVGAGI. V lost 2 bases, J lost 2 bases, and 13 bases lay in between.

The chain links TRBV19 to TRBJ2-2; 7 nucleotides align to TRBD1. V shed 6 bases, J shed 0 bases, and the junction held 7 bases outside the gene matches. CDR3 length equals 16 residues. The germline CDR1 and CDR2 sequences are LNHDA and SQIVND (reference sequence). CDR3 nucleotides: TGTGCCAGTAGGGGGACAGCGAGCACGAACACCGGGGAGCTGTTTTTT. Encoded protein: CASRGTASTNTGELFF.

This clonotype has ten or more counts. The gene calls are TRBV19 and TRBJ2-1; D gene ambiguous. V was cut by 5 bases and J by 0 bases, with 11 bases left in between. Germline CDR1 LNHDA, CDR2 SQIVND (reference sequence). The CDR3 length is 15 residues. In DNA form, the CDR3 reads TGTGCCAGTAGTCCGACTCGTGGCTCCTACAATGAGCAGTTCTTC. Translated: CASSPTRGSYNEQFF. The entire variable domain, with the rest obtained from reference TRBV19 and TRBJ2-1, is as follows: DGGITQSPKYLFRKEGQNVTLSCEQNLNHDAMYWYRQDPGQGLRLIYYSQIVNDFQKGDIAEGYSVSREKKESFPLTVTSAQKNPTAFYLCASSPTRGSYNEQFFGPGTRLTVL.

The chain links TRBV6-2 or TRBV6-3 to TRBJ2-7; D gene ambiguous. Per the germline V gene, CDR1 is MNHEY and CDR2 is SVGEGT. V lost 2 bases and J lost 0, with 5 bases in between. This CDR3 spans 13 amino acids. Written as DNA, the CDR3 is TGTGCCAGCAGTTACGGCTACTCCTACGAGCAGTACTTC. Translation: CASSYGYSYEQYF.

In its sample, this clonotype was seen many times. V gene TRBV7-2 combines with J gene TRBJ1-1; 7 bases line up with TRBD1. V shed 5 bases and J 0 bases; nucleotides not matched to a gene: 6. This CDR3 is built from 15 residues. Looked up from germline, CDR1 is SGHTA and CDR2 is FQGNSA. CDR3 protein: CASSLVGQMNTEAFF. CDR3 sequence (DNA): TGTGCCAGCAGCCTAGTGGGACAGATGAACACTGAAGCTTTCTTT.